The 19 T cell receptor beta chains below all came from one sample that was sequenced in a study of blood T cell repertoires in COVID-19. The protocol was immunoSEQ multiplex PCR, while the TCRdb copy is restricted to in-frame clones and leaves out a portion. This table holds some 270,000 clones, approximately 85% found once. Sequenced sample: peripheral blood. Receptors originate from a human donor with COVID-19, enrolled during active disease. The donor label of this sample is uncertain.

The rearrangement joins TRBV18 to TRBJ2-5; D is uncertain. The CDR3 consists of 15 residues. The ends were cut back, 2 bases at V and 5 bases at J, with 15 bases in the middle. CDR1 is KGHSH, CDR2 LQKENI, per germline. The CDR3, as DNA: TGTGCCAGCTCACCATTCGTGTCGGTCCGGGAGACCCAGTACTTC. It specifies CASSPFVSVRETQYF. Complete variable domain (other parts from reference TRBV18 and TRBJ2-5): NAGVMQNPRHLVRRRGQEARLRCSPMKGHSHVYWYRQLPEEGLKFMVYLQKENIIDESGMPKERFSAEFPKEGPSILRIQQVVRGDSAAYFCASSPFVSVRETQYFGPGTRLLVL.

To note about this clone: Germline and junction disagree at one end, which may indicate a read error. This chain joins TRBV7-9 and TRBJ2-7; D is unclear. The CDR3 sequence is 12 residues long. Germline-derived CDR1 and CDR2 are SEHNR and FQNEAQ (reference sequence). The CDR3, as DNA: TGTGCCAGCAGCTTAGGTACAGAAATATTTTTCTGG. This encodes CASSLGTEIFFW.

This chain links TRBV29-1 with TRBJ1-2; D gene ambiguous. Looked up from germline, CDR1 is SQVTM and CDR2 is ANQGSEA. The CDR3 sequence is 15 residues long. V lost 6 bases, J lost 0 bases, and 17 bases lay in between. CDR3 coding DNA: TGCAGCGTAAGCGGAGACCGCCAAGCTAACTATGGCTACACCTTC. Translating gives CSVSGDRQANYGYTF.

The V gene is TRBV9, the J gene TRBJ1-6, with 7 bases matching TRBD1. CDR1 is SGDLS and CDR2 is YYNGEE in the germline V gene. The CDR3 is made up of 14 amino acids. With V trimmed by 4 bases and J by 9 bases, 7 bases remained unmatched. CDR3 in amino acids: CASSPQGEGSPLHF. As DNA, the CDR3 is TGTGCCAGCAGCCCCCAGGGGGAAGGTTCACCCCTCCACTTT.

This clone was recorded only once. This rearrangement joins TRBV30 to TRBJ2-7; 7 bases are shared with TRBD2. Germline CDR1 and CDR2: GTSNPN and SVGIG (reference sequence). This CDR3 spans 14 amino acids. The V segment lost 2 bases and the J segment 5 bases; nucleotides outside the gene matches: 9. CDR3 DNA sequence: TGTGCCTGGAGTAAGGCGGGAGTGTTTAACGAGCAGTACTTC. Translation: CAWSKAGVFNEQYF. Based on the CDR3 plus reference TRBV30 and TRBJ2-7, the full variable domain is SQTIHQWPATLVQPVGSPLSLECTVEGTSNPNLYWYRQAAGRGLQLLFYSVGIGQISSEVPQNLSASRPQDRQFILSSKKLLLSDSGFYLCAWSKAGVFNEQYFGPGTRLTVT.

CDR3: CASTHRVIRDTQYF. The CDR3 nucleotides are TGTGCCAGCACCCACAGGGTGATCAGAGATACGCAGTATTTT. V gene TRBV11-1 combines with J gene TRBJ2-3, with D maybe TRBD1 (6 bases). Per germline, CDR1 SGHAT and CDR2 FQDESV (reference sequence). With 7 bases removed from V and 5 bases from J, the gap between germline ends came to 16 bases. The CDR3 has 14 amino acids.

J is TRBJ2-6 and V is TRBV29-1, with D unclear. The V gene lost 4 bases and the J gene lost 1 base, with 5 bases spanning the gap. The CDR3 has 13 residues. Germline values: CDR1 SQVTM, CDR2 ANQGSEA. The DNA for the CDR3 is TGCAGCGTTGTAGTTTCTGGGGCCAACGTCCTGACTTTC. Protein: CSVVVSGANVLTF.

This clone was counted a few times. V and J are TRBV7-2 and TRBJ1-6; 8 bases match TRBD1. Germline V CDR1 and CDR2: SGHTA, FQGNSA. This CDR3 is 15 amino acids long. Germline trimming cut 4 bases from V and 8 bases from J; bases unmatched to any gene: 7. The CDR3 DNA sequence: TGTGCCAGCAGCTGGGGACAGGAGATATATTCACCCCTCCACTTT. Protein: CASSWGQEIYSPLHF.

The genes are TRBV5-1 and TRBJ1-5, with 8 bases aligning to TRBD1. CDR1 is SGHRS and CDR2 is YFSETQ in the germline V gene. CDR3 length: 15 residues. J was trimmed by 7 bases and V by 0 bases; bases with no gene match: 6. Here the CDR3 reads CASSLDGQGVQPQHF. As DNA, the CDR3 is TGCGCCAGCAGCTTGGACGGACAGGGCGTCCAGCCCCAGCATTTT.

CDR3 protein: CASSPDGGVGGYTF. The CDR3 DNA sequence: TGTGCCAGCAGCCCGGACGGGGGAGTCGGTGGCTACACCTTC. This sequence joins TRBV5-8 and TRBJ1-2; D perhaps matches TRBD1 (5 bases). Germline lookup yields CDR1 SGHTS and CDR2 YDEGEE. The CDR3 consists of 14 residues. V gave up 4 bases and J gave up 7 bases, with 17 bases separating them.

The chain has TRBV5-1 and TRBJ2-3; TRBD2 matches at 7 bases. The CDR3 length is 17 residues. V gave up 2 bases and J gave up 1 base; unmatched junction bases: 10. Germline V gene lookup returns CDR1 SGHRS and CDR2 YFSETQ. This CDR3 reads CASSLTKSGTGTDTQYF. The CDR3 region has the DNA TGCGCCAGCAGCTTAACTAAAAGCGGGACGGGCACAGATACGCAGTATTTT. The full variable domain, rest sourced from reference TRBV5-1 and TRBJ2-3, is KAGVTQTPRYLIKTRGQQVTLSCSPISGHRSVSWYQQTPGQGLQFLFEYFSETQRNKGNFPGRFSGRQFSNSRSEMNVSTLELGDSALYLCASSLTKSGTGTDTQYFGPGTRLTVL.

The chain carries TRBV29-1 and TRBJ1-2; 7 bases map to TRBD1. J was trimmed by 0 bases and V by 2 bases; bases with no gene match: 15. Germline CDR1 is SQVTM and CDR2 is ANQGSEA. The CDR3 runs 18 residues. Here the CDR3 reads CSVERGTVLSPANYGYTF. In DNA, the CDR3 is TGCAGCGTTGAAAGGGGGACAGTTTTATCCCCAGCTAACTATGGCTACACCTTC.

This rearrangement joins TRBV28 to TRBJ1-5, with a weak D call TRBD1 (5 bases). From germline, CDR1 is MDHEN and CDR2 SYDVKM. The CDR3 runs 20 residues. Trimming shortened V by 6 bases and J by 0 bases, and 27 bases separated the two germline ends. CDR3 bases: TGTGCCAGCAGAGACATGGGACTGGTTGAGACTAGCTATAGCAATCAGCCCCAGCATTTT. Protein product: CASRDMGLVETSYSNQPQHF.

The rearrangement joins TRBV10-2 to TRBJ1-3; tentatively, D is TRBD1 (5 bases). Germline V gene sequence: CDR1 WSHSY, CDR2 SAAADI. This CDR3 region has 17 residues. V lost 5 bases and J 0 bases, leaving 17 bases between the germline ends. In DNA form, the CDR3 reads TGCGCCAGCAGTCCGGGACTCCAGGGCAACTCTGGAAACACCATATATTTT. Translating it yields CASSPGLQGNSGNTIYF.

CDR3 coding DNA: TGTGCCAGTAGTATGGACGGAGGGCAAGAGACCCAGTACTTC. Translation: CASSMDGGQETQYF. The gene calls are TRBV19 and TRBJ2-5; the D gene is possibly TRBD2 (6 bases). This CDR3 has 14 amino acids. Germline assignment: CDR1 LNHDA and CDR2 SQIVND (reference sequence). Between the trimmed V and J ends, which lost 3 bases and 2 bases, there was a span of 10 bases.

Turning to this clone: In the same sample, other DNA sequences code for this CDR3. The chain links TRBV28 to TRBJ1-2; D is ambiguous. With 3 bases removed from V and 6 bases from J, the gap between germline ends came to 8 bases. Germline CDR1 reads MDHEN; CDR2 reads SYDVKM. The CDR3 loop spans 12 amino acids. For the CDR3, the DNA is TGTGCCAGCAGTTTGAGCGGGGATGGCTACACCTTC. It encodes CASSLSGDGYTF.

The chain carries TRBV7-2 and TRBJ2-1; D unclear. The CDR3 totals 13 residues. CDR1 and CDR2 from the germline V gene are SGHTA and FQGNSA. Trimming took 2 bases from V and 9 from J, leaving 11 bases between them. The CDR3 loop is CASSLNFGVEQFF. The CDR3 DNA is TGTGCCAGCAGCTTAAATTTCGGTGTTGAGCAGTTCTTC.

The chain carries TRBV28 and TRBJ2-7, with 13 bases lining up with TRBD2. This CDR3 region has 18 residues. Germline loops: CDR1 MDHEN, CDR2 SYDVKM. J was trimmed by 1 base and V by 3 bases; bases with no gene match: 9. The CDR3 bases are TGTGCCAGCAGTTTTAGTGGACTAGCGGGAGAAAAATCCTACGAGCAGTACTTC. Amino acids: CASSFSGLAGEKSYEQYF.

The V and J genes are TRBV28 and TRBJ2-5; TRBD2 aligns across 8 bases. Germline CDR1 MDHEN, CDR2 SYDVKM. Losses at the gene ends were 7 bases for V and 0 bases for J; bases not matched to a gene: 7. The CDR3 totals 15 residues. CDR3 nucleotide sequence: TGTGCCAGCAACCTCGGGGGGGCTTACCAAGAGACCCAGTACTTC. Its translation: CASNLGGAYQETQYF.